The clone carrying this T cell receptor (beta chain) was recorded at least ten times. This entry comes from a study of T-cell reconstitution after alpha-beta-depleted transplantation in children. Preparation of the TCRbeta library was carried out with unique molecular identifiers. TCRdb ran MiXCR on the PCR reads and lists one entry per CDR3 protein. The sample lists about 640,000 distinct CDR3 sequences; 16% were seen once. Per germline, CDR1 KGHDR and CDR2 SFDVKD. The CDR3 is made up of 14 amino acids. The J segment lost 11 bases and the V segment lost 7 bases, leaving 9 bases of the junction unmatched.

The sample was PBMCs from the stem cell graft donor, taken from the stem cell graft. The TCR was taken from a human donor who donated a stem cell graft to a child with acute myeloid leukemia. This rearrangement joins TRBV24-1 to TRBJ2-2; the match to TRBD2 covers 10 bases. CDR3 coding DNA: TGTGCCACCAGCGGTACTAGCGGGGAACTTGAGCTGTTTTTT. The encoded protein is CATSGTSGELELFF.